This TCR beta chain came from a study of shared clonotypes between healthy human individuals. Overall study context: CD4 naive and CD4 memory each took three plates per donor, while CD8 naive took two and CD8 memory one. Study-level points and caveats: Measured sharing among donors was expected to vary with sequencing depth.

Every one of the donors was a Caucasian adult that lived in Nashville, Tennessee. Comment on this clone: Antigen specificity is unknown.

This table comes from immunoSEQ multiplex PCR, and its TCRdb copy is limited to in-frame clones, with some not included. The table includes some 500,000 clones, 90% to 97% detected once. Germline assignment: CDR1 GTSNPN and CDR2 SVGIG (reference sequence). The CDR3 has 13 residues. V was pared by 0 bases and J by 0 bases, with 5 bases between. The J gene is TRBJ2-5, the V gene TRBV30; D gene unclear. Sequenced material: naive CD4+ T cells sorted from blood. Subset reported: CD45RA+ positively selected. This clonotype originated in a young woman in good health. The CDR3: CAWSVLYQETQYF. As DNA, the CDR3 is TGTGCCTGGAGTGTATTGTACCAAGAGACCCAGTACTTC.